Listed here is a single T cell receptor (beta chain). With 0 bases removed from V and 6 bases from J, the gap between germline ends came to 8 bases. The CDR3 length is 13 residues. The V gene's germline CDR1 is MNHEY and CDR2 SMNVEV (reference sequence). Original processing notes: Estimation of nucleated cell counts was performed using reference gene primer amplification. Using immunoSEQ multiplex PCR, the repertoire was profiled, and TCRdb retains in-frame clones only, with some absent. For V, J and clone size, that table is used; D and trimming come from the DNA. The table has around 220,000 clones, less than 90% seen once. The data were obtained in a study of blood T cell repertoires in COVID-19. Turning to the study itself: Sample material is recorded as cDNA or gDNA derived from T cells, B-cell-depleted T cells, or PBMCs.

This clonotype was obtained from a middle-aged man with active or convalescent COVID-19. The sequenced sample consisted of peripheral blood. This chain uses TRBV27 with TRBJ1-1; D call uncertain. The CDR3 nucleotides are TGTGCCAGCAGTTTATCGATGAGGGCTGAAGCTTTCTTT. This translates into CASSLSMRAEAFF.